Shown below are 16 T cell receptor beta chains from a single sample sequenced in a study of T cell clones after liver transplantation. Profiled with immunoSEQ multiplex PCR; TCRdb holds only in-frame clones, not every one. The sample has tens of thousands of clones, approximately 70% seen once. The source material was CD4+ T cells from blood, sampled at the approximately 16-month timepoint. The source of these receptors is a human patient who received a liver transplant. The T cells may come from the graft donor.

In its sample, this clone was seen a few times. The chain has TRBV10-3 and TRBJ1-2; D remains unclear. The V and J ends lost 6 bases and 5 bases respectively, with 16 bases between them. Germline V lookup: CDR1 ENHRY, CDR2 SYGVKD. This CDR3 contains 14 residues. The DNA for the CDR3 is TGTGCCATCAGGGAAGACCTAATTGGGTATGGCTACACCTTC. Residues: CAIREDLIGYGYTF.

This clone was detected a few times. V and J are TRBV7-2 and TRBJ1-5, with D perhaps matching TRBD1 (6 bases). Germline CDR1 SGHTA, CDR2 FQGNSA. The V and J ends lost 2 bases and 3 bases respectively, with 11 bases between them. The CDR3 is 15 amino acids. The CDR3 bases are TGTGCCAGCAGCTTACGGGGACACCCCAATCAGCCCCAGCATTTT. As protein: CASSLRGHPNQPQHF.

The chain employs TRBV30 and TRBJ1-6, with 7 bases identical to TRBD1. The CDR3 contains 15 residues. Germline trimming cut 1 base from V and 4 bases from J; bases unmatched to any gene: 4. Germline CDR1 is GTSNPN and CDR2 is SVGIG (reference sequence). The CDR3 bases are TGTGCCTGGAGTGACGGGACAGCGTATAATTCACCCCTCCACTTT. It codes for CAWSDGTAYNSPLHF.

The rearrangement joins TRBV10-2 to TRBJ2-7, with no clear D. The ends were cut back, 6 bases at V and 3 bases at J, with 9 bases in the middle. The CDR3 contains 12 residues. The germline gives CDR1 WSHSY, CDR2 SAAADI. The CDR3 loop reads CASSPLNYEQYV. CDR3 DNA sequence: TGCGCCAGCAGCCCACTAAACTACGAGCAGTACGTC.

The chain combines TRBV19 with TRBJ1-1, with D unclear. Germline V gene lookup returns CDR1 LNHDA and CDR2 SQIVND (reference sequence). The CDR3 consists of 13 residues. V was trimmed by 3 bases and J by 3 bases, leaving 8 bases between them. In DNA, the CDR3 is TGTGCCAGTAGTATGGGAGCGGACACTGAAGCTTTCTTT. Translating gives CASSMGADTEAFF.

This clone was recorded a few times. The chain has TRBV6-1 and TRBJ2-7; 10 nucleotides align to TRBD1. The ends lost 6 bases at V and 7 bases at J; junction bases unmatched: 6. Germline V gene sequence: CDR1 MNHNS, CDR2 SASEGT. This CDR3 contains 13 residues. Here the CDR3 reads CASSRDRGDEQYF. Written as DNA, the CDR3 is TGTGCCAGCAGCCGGGACAGGGGTGATGAGCAGTACTTC.

This chain uses TRBV19 with TRBJ1-1; possibly TRBD1 for D (5 bases). CDR1 and CDR2 (germline): LNHDA, SQIVND (reference sequence). V lost 10 bases, J lost 7 bases, and 16 bases lay in between. CDR3 length: 12 amino acids. The CDR3 loop reads CATGPRVGEAFF. The CDR3 DNA reads TGTGCCACCGGACCCAGGGTTGGTGAAGCTTTCTTT.

The rearrangement uses TRBV6-1 and TRBJ2-5; D uncertain. The CDR3 has 15 residues. The germline gives CDR1 MNHNS, CDR2 SASEGT. Trimming removed 2 bases from V and 5 bases from J, with 15 bases in between. For the CDR3, the DNA is TGTGCCAGCAGTGAACAGATGGGATTTACGGAGACCCAGTACTTC. Its protein product is CASSEQMGFTETQYF.

The table lists this clone with a few counts. The chain is built from TRBV5-1 and TRBJ2-5; D not resolved. Trimming removed 2 bases at V and 3 bases at J, with 5 bases between. The germline V gene has CDR1 SGHRS and CDR2 YFSETQ. There are 12 residues in the CDR3. CDR3 region: CASSLREETQYF. The CDR3 nucleotides read TGCGCCAGCAGCTTAAGGGAAGAGACCCAGTACTTC.

J is TRBJ2-3 and V is TRBV4-3; possible D gene TRBD2, 5 bases. V lost 0 bases and J lost 4, with 17 bases in between. The CDR3 totals 17 residues. Germline CDR1 LGHNA, CDR2 YSLEER. Here the CDR3 DNA reads TGCGCCAGCAGCCAAGATGCGGCGGGTTACCTCGCAGATACGCAGTATTTT. Protein product: CASSQDAAGYLADTQYF.

The CDR3 coding sequence is TGTGCCAGCAGTCATAAAACCCAGGGCAATGAGCAGTTCTTC. Translated, it gives CASSHKTQGNEQFF. The rearrangement joins TRBV27 to TRBJ2-1, with a possible D match to TRBD1 (5 bases). This CDR3 has 14 residues. Per germline, CDR1 MNHEY and CDR2 SMNVEV (reference sequence). Between the trimmed V and J ends, which lost 5 bases and 6 bases, there was a span of 14 bases.

J is TRBJ2-5 and V is TRBV5-1; D may be TRBD2 (6 bases). The V end lost 3 bases, the J end lost 2 bases, and 11 bases lay between the germline ends. The CDR3 is made up of 14 amino acids. Germline V gives CDR1 SGHRS, CDR2 YFSETQ. The CDR3 spells CASSSGEGQETQYF. Here the CDR3 DNA reads TGCGCCAGCAGCTCGGGAGAGGGGCAAGAGACCCAGTACTTC.

V gene TRBV9 combines with J gene TRBJ2-2; 13 bases match TRBD2. With V trimmed by 3 bases and J by 4 bases, 0 bases remained unmatched. CDR3 length: 15 amino acids. Per germline, CDR1 SGDLS and CDR2 YYNGEE. Here the CDR3 reads CASSGLAGGTGELFF. In DNA form, the CDR3 reads TGTGCCAGCAGCGGACTAGCGGGGGGCACCGGGGAGCTGTTTTTT.

There are a few counts of this clone. The genes are TRBV2 and TRBJ2-5; 8 bases map to TRBD2. The trim removed 7 bases at V and 5 bases at J, leaving 6 bases unmatched. Looked up from germline, CDR1 is SNHLY and CDR2 is FYNNEI. This CDR3 has 13 amino acids. CDR3: CASTGGAWETQYF. Written as DNA, the CDR3 is TGTGCCAGCACCGGGGGGGCCTGGGAGACCCAGTACTTC.

This clone has just a few counts. V and J are TRBV10-3 and TRBJ2-1, with no clear D. CDR1 is ENHRY, CDR2 SYGVKD, per germline. The length of the CDR3 is 14 residues. The V and J ends lost 7 bases and 1 base respectively, with 11 bases between them. CDR3 bases: TGTGCCATCACAAAGGACCAGTCCTACAATGAGCAGTTCTTC. It encodes CAITKDQSYNEQFF.

V and J are TRBV11-2 and TRBJ1-1, with a weak D call TRBD1 (5 bases). V was clipped by 5 bases and J by 4 bases, with 14 bases between them. Germline V CDR1 and CDR2: SGHAT, FQNNGV. This CDR3 is built from 14 residues. Here the CDR3 DNA reads TGTGCCAGCAGCCCAGCAGGTGGGGCCACTGAAGCTTTCTTT. It yields the protein CASSPAGGATEAFF.